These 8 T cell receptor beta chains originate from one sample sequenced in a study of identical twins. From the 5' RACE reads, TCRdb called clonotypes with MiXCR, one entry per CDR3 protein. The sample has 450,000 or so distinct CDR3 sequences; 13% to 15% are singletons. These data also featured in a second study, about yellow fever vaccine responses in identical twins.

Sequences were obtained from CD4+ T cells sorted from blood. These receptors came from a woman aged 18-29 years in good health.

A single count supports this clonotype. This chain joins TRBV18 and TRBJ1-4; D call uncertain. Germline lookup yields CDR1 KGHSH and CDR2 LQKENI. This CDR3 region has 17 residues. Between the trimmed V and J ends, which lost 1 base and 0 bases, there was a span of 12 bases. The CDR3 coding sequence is TGTGCCAGCTCACCACAGGGCGGAGGCTCAACTAATGAAAAACTGTTTTTT. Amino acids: CASSPQGGGSTNEKLFF.

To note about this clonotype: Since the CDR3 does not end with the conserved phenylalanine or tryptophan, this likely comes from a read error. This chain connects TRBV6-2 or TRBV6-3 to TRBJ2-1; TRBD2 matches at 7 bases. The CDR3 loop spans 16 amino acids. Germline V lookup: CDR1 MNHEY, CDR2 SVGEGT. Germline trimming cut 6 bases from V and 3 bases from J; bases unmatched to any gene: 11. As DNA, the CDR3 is TGTGCCAGCAGCGAACTAGGGGCTAGCGGCTACAATGAGCAGTTCTTA. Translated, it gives CASSELGASGYNEQFL.

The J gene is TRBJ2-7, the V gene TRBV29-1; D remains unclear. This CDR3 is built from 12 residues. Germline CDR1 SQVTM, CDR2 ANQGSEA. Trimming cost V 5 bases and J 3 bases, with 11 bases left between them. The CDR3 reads CSVREEFYEQYF. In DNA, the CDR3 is TGCAGCGTTCGAGAGGAGTTCTACGAGCAGTACTTC.

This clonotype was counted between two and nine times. DNA for the CDR3: TGTGCCGGAACAGGGTTAGTAGCCTACGAGCAGTACTTC. Translated, it gives CAGTGLVAYEQYF. The chain is built from TRBV30 and TRBJ2-7, with D possibly being TRBD1 (6 bases). Per germline, CDR1 GTSNPN and CDR2 SVGIG (reference sequence). There are 13 residues in the CDR3. V lost 8 bases and J 2 bases, leaving 16 bases between the germline ends.

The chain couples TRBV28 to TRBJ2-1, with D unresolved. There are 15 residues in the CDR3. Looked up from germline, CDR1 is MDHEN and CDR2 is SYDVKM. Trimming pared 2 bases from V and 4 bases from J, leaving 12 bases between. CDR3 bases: TGTGCCAGCAGTTTACTAGACCGTTCTTACAATGAGCAGTTCTTC. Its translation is CASSLLDRSYNEQFF.

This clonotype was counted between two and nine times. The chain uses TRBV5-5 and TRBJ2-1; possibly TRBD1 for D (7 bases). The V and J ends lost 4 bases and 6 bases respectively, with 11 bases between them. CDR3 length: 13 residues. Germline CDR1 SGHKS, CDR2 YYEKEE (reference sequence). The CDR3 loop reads CASSQGGRNEQFF. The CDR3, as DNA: TGTGCCAGCAGCCAGGGGGGTCGCAATGAGCAGTTCTTC.

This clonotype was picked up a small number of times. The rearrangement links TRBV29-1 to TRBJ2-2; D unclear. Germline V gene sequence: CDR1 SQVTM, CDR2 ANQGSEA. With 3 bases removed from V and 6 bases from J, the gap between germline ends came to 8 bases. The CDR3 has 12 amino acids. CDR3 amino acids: CSVDARSGELFF. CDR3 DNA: TGCAGCGTTGATGCGCGATCCGGGGAGCTGTTTTTT.

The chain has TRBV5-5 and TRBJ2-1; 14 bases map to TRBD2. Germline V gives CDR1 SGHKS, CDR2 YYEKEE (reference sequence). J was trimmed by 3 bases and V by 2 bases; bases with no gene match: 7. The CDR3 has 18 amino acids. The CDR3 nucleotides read TGTGCCAGCAGCTTATTAGGACTAGCGGGAGGCGTCTACAATGAGCAGTTCTTC. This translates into CASSLLGLAGGVYNEQFF.